These 21 T cell receptor beta chains came from one sample sequenced in a study of blood T cell repertoires in COVID-19. Data came from immunoSEQ multiplex PCR; TCRdb stores just in-frame clones and leaves some out. Among some 420,000 clones listed, 80% to 90% were seen once. Sample: PBMCs or T cells enriched from blood (not recorded which). Source of these receptors: a man aged 25-45 years who had recovered from COVID-19.

The chain is built from TRBV11-3 and TRBJ2-1, with a possible D match to TRBD1 (6 bases). The CDR3 length is 13 residues. The germline CDR1 and CDR2 sequences are SGHNT and YENEEA. V lost 6 bases, J lost 8 bases, and 14 bases lay in between. The CDR3 spells CASRKTGRDEQFF. CDR3 bases: TGTGCCAGCAGAAAGACAGGAAGGGATGAGCAGTTCTTC. Together with reference TRBV11-3 and TRBJ2-1, the CDR3 gives the full variable domain: EAGVVQSPRYKIIEKKQPVAFWCNPISGHNTLYWYLQNLGQGPELLIRYENEEAVDDSQLPKDRFSAERLKGVDSTLKIQPAELGDSAVYLCASRKTGRDEQFFGPGTRLTVL.

The chain uses TRBV5-4 and TRBJ1-6; no firm D call. The germline V gene has CDR1 SGHNT and CDR2 YYREEE (reference sequence). V shed 2 bases and J shed 9 bases, with 12 bases lying between them. CDR3 length equals 14 residues. The DNA of the CDR3 is TGTGCCAGCAGCTTCTCGGGTTTTGGTTCACCCCTCCACTTT. It encodes CASSFSGFGSPLHF.

The V gene is TRBV19, the J gene TRBJ1-1; no clear D. V lost 4 bases, J lost 1 base, and 7 bases lay in between. The CDR3 has 13 residues. Germline CDR1 and CDR2: LNHDA and SQIVND (reference sequence). The CDR3: CASSTSSNTEAFF. Written as DNA, the CDR3 is TGTGCCAGTAGTACCAGTTCGAACACTGAAGCTTTCTTT. The whole variable domain, filled in from reference TRBV19 and TRBJ1-1, reads DGGITQSPKYLFRKEGQNVTLSCEQNLNHDAMYWYRQDPGQGLRLIYYSQIVNDFQKGDIAEGYSVSREKKESFPLTVTSAQKNPTAFYLCASSTSSNTEAFFGQGTRLTVV.

This chain uses TRBV3-1 (or the pseudogene TRBV3-2) with TRBJ2-1; 12 bases match TRBD2. J lost 12 bases, V lost 1 base, and 10 bases had no gene match. Germline V gene sequence: CDR1 LGHDT, CDR2 YNNKEL (reference sequence). The CDR3 sequence is 16 residues long. The CDR3 region is CASSQVGASGRVGQFF. The CDR3 DNA sequence: TGTGCCAGCAGCCAAGTTGGAGCTAGCGGGAGGGTCGGGCAGTTCTTC.

The chain uses TRBV2 and TRBJ1-2; no reliable D call. The germline V gene has CDR1 SNHLY and CDR2 FYNNEI. The CDR3 runs 14 residues. The V end was cut by 2 bases, the J end by 1 base, with 8 bases between. CDR3 nucleotides: TGTGCCAGCAGTGAATTTGGCAGTAACTATGGCTACACCTTC. Translated: CASSEFGSNYGYTF.

V usage is TRBV29-1 and J usage is TRBJ2-2; 10 bases are a match to TRBD1. With 4 bases clipped from V and 7 bases from J, the junction kept 3 bases outside the gene matches. This CDR3 comprises 13 residues. Germline V gene lookup returns CDR1 SQVTM and CDR2 ANQGSEA. CDR3: CSVAGTGVGELFF. The CDR3 bases are TGCAGCGTTGCTGGGACAGGGGTCGGGGAGCTGTTTTTT.

The rearrangement uses TRBV30 and TRBJ2-7, with D unclear. In germline, CDR1 is GTSNPN, CDR2 SVGIG (reference sequence). Trimming shortened V by 0 bases and J by 2 bases, and 8 bases separated the two germline ends. The CDR3 consists of 13 residues. For the CDR3, the DNA is TGTGCCTGGAGTGTACCAAGCACCTACGAGCAGTACTTC. Its translation is CAWSVPSTYEQYF.

The J gene is TRBJ2-1, the V gene TRBV20-1, with TRBD2 matching over 7 bases. CDR3 length: 15 amino acids. Trimming removed 3 bases from V and 7 bases from J; junction bases left unmatched: 12. The germline V gene encodes CDR1 DFQATT and CDR2 SNEGSKA (reference sequence). The CDR3 region is CSASRRESFTNEQFF. CDR3 coding DNA: TGCAGTGCTAGTCGGCGGGAGAGCTTTACGAATGAGCAGTTCTTC.

The CDR3 coding sequence is TGTGCCAGCAGCCCCCGGCTAGCGGCTTACAATCTTGAGCAGTTCTTC. The encoded protein is CASSPRLAAYNLEQFF. The genes are TRBV13 and TRBJ2-1; TRBD2 agrees at 7 bases. V lost 5 bases to trimming and J lost 9 bases; unmatched junction nucleotides: 16. Germline V lookup: CDR1 PRHDT, CDR2 FYEKMQ (reference sequence). This CDR3 is 16 amino acids long.

The V call is TRBV5-1, the J call TRBJ2-1; 11 bases line up with TRBD2. V gave up 4 bases and J gave up 1 base; unmatched junction bases: 13. The germline gives CDR1 SGHRS, CDR2 YFSETQ. The CDR3 has 19 residues. CDR3 region: CASSTALAGAPGSYNEQFF. The CDR3 DNA follows: TGCGCCAGCAGCACCGCACTAGCGGGAGCCCCTGGGTCCTACAATGAGCAGTTCTTC.

J is TRBJ1-2 and V is TRBV19; 9 nucleotides agree with TRBD1. The CDR3 is made up of 16 amino acids. Germline assignment: CDR1 LNHDA and CDR2 SQIVND (reference sequence). Losses at the gene ends were 4 bases for V and 4 bases for J; bases not matched to a gene: 10. CDR3 region: CASSTMTGGSGYGYTF. Here the CDR3 DNA reads TGTGCCAGTAGTACAATGACAGGGGGATCGGGCTATGGCTACACCTTC.

Remarks on this clone: The same CDR3 is also encoded by other DNA sequences in this sample. This chain links TRBV6-5 with TRBJ1-2; maybe TRBD1 (6 bases). Trimming took 0 bases from V and 4 from J, leaving 12 bases between them. The CDR3 runs to 15 residues. Germline V lookup: CDR1 MNHEY, CDR2 SVGAGI. The CDR3: CASSYSGTGSYGYTF. The CDR3 DNA follows: TGTGCCAGCAGTTACTCGGGTACAGGGAGCTATGGCTACACCTTC.

The V and J genes are TRBV3-1 (or the pseudogene TRBV3-2) and TRBJ1-2; 8 nucleotides match TRBD1. Germline lookup yields CDR1 LGHDT and CDR2 YNNKEL (reference sequence). The CDR3 is 13 residues long. V shed 8 bases, J shed 2 bases, and the junction held 4 bases outside the gene matches. The CDR3 region has the DNA TGTGCCAGCGGGACAGGAGGGAACTATGGCTACACCTTC. Amino acids: CASGTGGNYGYTF.

The V call is TRBV29-1, the J call TRBJ1-2; 7 nucleotides match TRBD1. Germline CDR1 is SQVTM and CDR2 is ANQGSEA. With V trimmed by 7 bases and J by 3 bases, 5 bases remained unmatched. This CDR3 contains 12 residues. In DNA form, the CDR3 reads TGCAGCGCACCGACAGGGCACTATGGCTACACCTTC. Encoded protein: CSAPTGHYGYTF. Full variable domain (missing parts from reference TRBV29-1 and TRBJ1-2): SAVISQKPSRDICQRGTSLTIQCQVDSQVTMMFWYRQQPGQSLTLIATANQGSEATYESGFVIDKFPISRPNLTFSTLTVSNMSPEDSSIYLCSAPTGHYGYTFGSGTRLTVV.

The chain uses TRBV4-1 and TRBJ2-2; TRBD2 matches 9 bases. CDR3 length equals 17 residues. The germline V gene encodes CDR1 MGHRA and CDR2 YSYEKL. V shed 1 base and J 4 bases; nucleotides not matched to a gene: 7. The DNA of the CDR3 is TGCGCCAGCAGCCAAGTCGGCGGGAGGGATAGCACCGGGGAGCTGTTTTTT. Protein: CASSQVGGRDSTGELFF.

The V gene is TRBV27, the J gene TRBJ2-7, with TRBD2 identical over 7 bases. The CDR3 consists of 15 residues. Looked up from germline, CDR1 is MNHEY and CDR2 is SMNVEV (reference sequence). J was trimmed by 6 bases and V by 5 bases; bases with no gene match: 13. In DNA form, the CDR3 reads TGTGCCAGCAGTCCCTGGGGCGGGAGAGTCCCCGAGCAGTACTTC. This codes for CASSPWGGRVPEQYF.

The V gene is TRBV7-9, the J gene TRBJ2-5; maybe TRBD2 (5 bases). Germline V gene data show CDR1 as SEHNR and CDR2 as FQNEAQ (reference sequence). V was pared by 2 bases and J by 4 bases, with 11 bases between. CDR3 size: 14 residues. CDR3 nucleotide sequence: TGTGCCAGCAGCTTATCCCCGGACTTAGAGACCCAGTACTTC. Its protein is CASSLSPDLETQYF.

This chain links TRBV5-1 with TRBJ2-7, with 9 bases that match TRBD1. Looked up from germline, CDR1 is SGHRS and CDR2 is YFSETQ. The CDR3 extends over 15 amino acids. The V and J ends lost 0 bases and 5 bases, in that order; junction bases with no gene match: 6. Written as DNA, the CDR3 is TGCGCCAGCAGCTTGGTTGGACAGGGGTACGACGAGCAGTACTTC. As protein: CASSLVGQGYDEQYF.

The rearrangement joins TRBV5-1 to TRBJ1-1, with 8 bases that match TRBD1. V trimming: 0 bases; J trimming: 11 bases; junction bases outside the gene matches: 3. The CDR3 loop spans 12 amino acids. Germline CDR1 and CDR2: SGHRS and YFSETQ. CDR3 sequence (DNA): TGCGCCAGCAGCTTGGGGACAGGGCGGGCTTTCTTT. Amino acids: CASSLGTGRAFF. The variable domain in full, with the rest retrieved from reference TRBV5-1 and TRBJ1-1, is KAGVTQTPRYLIKTRGQQVTLSCSPISGHRSVSWYQQTPGQGLQFLFEYFSETQRNKGNFPGRFSGRQFSNSRSEMNVSTLELGDSALYLCASSLGTGRAFFGQGTRLTVV.

The genes are TRBV6-6 and TRBJ2-3, with no clear D. Trimming stripped 0 bases from V and 0 bases from J, with 10 bases between. CDR3 size: 16 residues. Germline values: CDR1 MNHNY, CDR2 SVGAGI (reference sequence). In nucleotides, the CDR3 is TGTGCCAGCAGTTACTCGAAGGTGACTAGCACAGATACGCAGTATTTT. Amino acid sequence: CASSYSKVTSTDTQYF.

This clone was counted a single time. The chain is built from TRBV24-1 and TRBJ2-2; 9 bases are shared with TRBD1. This CDR3 is 15 amino acids long. J was trimmed by 8 bases and V by 5 bases; bases with no gene match: 8. Germline-derived CDR1 and CDR2 are KGHDR and SFDVKD. The CDR3 DNA follows: TGTGCCACCAGTGTGGGACAGGGAGGTTTTGGGGAGCTGTTTTTT. This encodes CATSVGQGGFGELFF.